This T cell receptor (beta chain) stems from a study of cytomegalovirus exposure and HLA in healthy donors. PCR employed 60 Vbeta and 13 Jbeta primers. The repertoire was sequenced with immunoSEQ multiplex PCR; TCRdb's copy has only in-frame clones and lacks some. The table counts approximately 120,000 clones; 0.9% to 1.2% lies in the top ten. V dropped 3 bases and J dropped 7; count of bases not matched to a gene: 7. Per the germline V gene, CDR1 is LNHDA and CDR2 is SQIVND (reference sequence). CDR3 length equals 15 residues. Sequenced: PBMCs. The genes are TRBV19 and TRBJ2-1; 9 bases fit TRBD1. This receptor was obtained from a man in his late teens or twenties in good health and CMV-seronegative. The CDR3 loop reads CASSIDRGTGNEQFF. CDR3 nucleotide sequence: TGTGCCAGTAGTATCGACAGGGGGACGGGTAATGAGCAGTTCTTC.